Given below is one TCR beta chain in context. The antigen remains unidentified. The data were taken from a study of T cell responses to AZD1222 COVID-19 vaccine. Study-level findings and limits: Repertoire sampling was restricted to post-peak T cell response timepoints.

Germline trimming cut 3 bases from V and 2 bases from J; bases unmatched to any gene: 12. Per germline, CDR1 SGHNT and CDR2 YYREEE (reference sequence). The CDR3 runs to 17 residues. The table came from immunoSEQ multiplex PCR; TCRdb's copy has only in-frame clones and leaves some out. The sample consists of about 85,000 clones, approximately 87% of them appearing once. The V and J genes are TRBV5-4 and TRBJ1-2, with 8 bases fitting TRBD1. The source material was peripheral blood, sampled on day 0 of AZD1222 vaccination. The source is an adult in good health. The CDR3 sequence is CASSSPQGGARNYGYTF. DNA of the CDR3: TGTGCCAGCAGCTCCCCACAGGGGGGCGCCCGGAACTATGGCTACACCTTC. The full variable domain, in which reference TRBV5-4 and TRBJ1-2 provide the parts outside the CDR3, is ETGVTQSPTHLIKTRGQQVTLRCSSQSGHNTVSWYQQALGQGPQFIFQYYREEENGRGNFPPRFSGLQFPNYSSELNVNALELDDSALYLCASSSPQGGARNYGYTFGSGTRLTVV.